A selection of T cell receptor beta chains follows, all from one sample in a study of blood T cells in healthy people across ages. TCRdb re-called the 5' RACE reads with MiXCR, one entry per CDR3 protein. The sample yields about 650,000 distinct CDR3 sequences, 32% seen once. The sequenced sample consisted of blood. The receptors here all came from a woman of 80 years or more in good health. The CDR3 runs from the conserved cysteine through the conserved F or W. The order of the fields is D gene, clone size, J gene, V gene, CDR3 protein, CDR3 DNA. The D gene is left open where the match is weak. Clone size is given for some rows only: seen once, a few or many times, or a class if the clone is expanded.

TRBD2 NA TRBJ2-3 TRBV6-6 CASTSSLAGRTDAQYF TGTGCCAGCACCTCCAGCCTAGCGGGACGTACGGATGCGCAGTATTTT
TRBD2 many TRBJ2-5 TRBV13 CASSFGLAGGTQETQYF TGTGCCAGCAGCTTTGGCCTAGCGGGGGGCACCCAAGAGACCCAGTACTTC
NA few TRBJ2-7 TRBV7-8 CASSSSYFGEQYF TGTGCCAGCAGCTCAAGCTATTTCGGCGAGCAGTACTTC
TRBD2 few TRBJ2-7 TRBV7-6 CASSLELGRASGGYEQYF TGTGCCAGCAGCTTAGAACTGGGTCGGGCTAGCGGGGGGTACGAGCAGTACTTC
NA few TRBJ2-3 TRBV20-1 CSALQVSPTQYF TGCAGTGCTCTCCAAGTGAGTCCTACGCAGTATTTT
TRBD1 many TRBJ1-5 TRBV20-1 CSAPGQGEGQPQHF TGCAGTGCGCCCGGACAGGGTGAAGGTCAGCCCCAGCATTTT
NA NA TRBJ1-2 TRBV5-1 CASSLGEGGDGYTF TGCGCCAGCAGCTTGGGGGAGGGAGGGGATGGCTACACCTTC
NA NA TRBJ2-1 TRBV4-2 CASSQTRLRGPLYEQFF TGTGCCAGCAGCCAAACCCGATTAAGGGGTCCCCTCTATGAGCAGTTCTTC
TRBD1 many TRBJ1-2 TRBV5-1 CASSLDGQALYGYTF TGCGCCAGCAGCTTGGACGGACAGGCGCTTTATGGCTACACCTTC
NA many TRBJ2-1 TRBV29-1 CSAITGTSSYNEQFF TGCAGCGCCATAACCGGGACGTCATCCTACAATGAGCAGTTCTTC
TRBD2 NA TRBJ2-5 TRBV15 CATRGGPAGGSSYNEQYF TGTGCCACTCGGGGCGGACCAGCGGGGGGGTCAAGCTACAATGAGCAGTACTTC
TRBD2 NA TRBJ2-1 TRBV2 CAGRPSGGYNEQFF TGTGCCGGCAGACCTAGCGGGGGTTACAATGAGCAGTTCTTC
NA many TRBJ2-3 TRBV7-3 CASSQYRGADTQYF TGTGCCAGCAGCCAATATCGAGGAGCGGATACGCAGTATTTT
TRBD1 many TRBJ1-6 TRBV6-5 CASRDRGRYNSPLHF TGTGCCAGCAGGGACAGGGGCAGATATAATTCACCCCTCCACTTT
NA many TRBJ1-1 TRBV20-1 CSAREFQGPGNTEAFF TGCAGTGCTAGAGAATTTCAGGGGCCAGGGAACACTGAAGCTTTCTTT
TRBD1 NA TRBJ1-3 TRBV20-1 CSARPPGQGVGNTIYF TGCAGTGCTAGACCACCGGGACAGGGGGTTGGAAACACCATATATTTT
TRBD2 NA TRBJ2-3 TRBV4-3 CASSQAYRAGGPVDTQYF TGCGCCAGCAGCCAAGCCTACAGAGCGGGGGGGCCTGTTGATACGCAGTATTTT
NA NA TRBJ2-1 TRBV7-2 CASSPDPGNEQFF TGTGCCAGCAGCCCCGACCCGGGGAATGAGCAGTTCTTC
TRBD1 NA TRBJ1-5 TRBV6-2/TRBV6-3 CASSHRDRGFGNQPQHF TGTGCCAGCAGTCACCGGGACAGGGGGTTTGGCAATCAGCCCCAGCATTTT
NA NA TRBJ1-1 TRBV6-5 CASKRDPMNTEAFF TGTGCCAGCAAGAGGGACCCCATGAACACTGAAGCTTTCTTT
TRBD1 few TRBJ1-1 TRBV7-2 CASSPGQGQWTEAFF TGTGCCAGCAGCCCCGGACAGGGCCAGTGGACTGAAGCTTTCTTT
TRBD1 NA TRBJ1-1 TRBV7-2 CASSHRTGPEAFF TGTGCCAGCAGCCATAGGACAGGGCCTGAAGCTTTCTTT
NA NA TRBJ2-7 TRBV5-1 CASSLVRGDYEQYF TGCGCCAGCAGCTTGGTACGTGGGGACTACGAGCAGTACTTC
TRBD1 NA TRBJ2-2 TRBV5-1 CASSPRQGAFDTGELFF TGCGCCAGCAGCCCCCGACAGGGGGCTTTCGACACCGGGGAGCTGTTTTTT
NA NA TRBJ2-1 TRBV7-3 CASSQLGSFVNEQFF TGTGCCAGCAGCCAACTAGGATCTTTCGTCAATGAGCAGTTCTTC
NA many TRBJ2-1 TRBV7-2 CASSARGRGGNNEQFF TGTGCCAGCAGCGCCCGGGGTCGGGGTGGCAACAATGAGCAGTTCTTC
TRBD1 NA TRBJ1-5 TRBV28 CASSRTGHPQPQHF TGTGCCAGCAGCCGGACAGGCCATCCACAGCCCCAGCATTTT
NA many TRBJ2-5 TRBV4-1 CASSQVQEGGGKTQYF TGCGCCAGCAGCCAAGTACAGGAGGGGGGGGGGAAGACCCAGTACTTC
NA few TRBJ2-1 TRBV7-3 CASSLISGDYNEQFF TGTGCCAGCAGCTTAATCTCGGGGGACTACAATGAGCAGTTCTTC
TRBD2 many TRBJ2-1 TRBV3-1 CACGHDGGANEQFF TGTGCCTGCGGCCATGACGGGGGGGCAAATGAGCAGTTCTTC
NA NA TRBJ2-1 TRBV4-1 CASRNDNEQFF TGCGCCAGCAGGAATGACAATGAGCAGTTCTTC
TRBD2 once TRBJ2-7 TRBV7-3 CASSLLSGGQYEQYF TGTGCCAGCTCACTGCTTTCGGGAGGGCAGTACGAGCAGTACTTC
NA few TRBJ2-3 TRBV6-4 CASSDSILATDTQYF TGTGCCAGCAGCGACTCGATTTTAGCTACAGATACGCAGTATTTT
NA NA TRBJ2-7 TRBV4-1 CASSQEGSYYEQYF TGCGCCAGCAGCCAAGAAGGGTCGTACTACGAGCAGTACTTC
TRBD2 many TRBJ2-1 TRBV18 CASSPGLVDEQFF TGTGCCAGCTCACCGGGACTAGTCGATGAGCAGTTCTTC
NA many TRBJ2-3 TRBV11-2 CASSQIPGGATDTQYF TGTGCCAGCAGCCAGATTCCTGGCGGGGCCACAGATACGCAGTATTTT
NA many TRBJ2-3 TRBV7-2 CASSESTDTQYF TGTGCCAGCAGCGAGAGCACAGATACGCAGTATTTT
NA NA TRBJ2-7 TRBV29-1 CSVEIYRRVREQYF TGCAGCGTCGAAATATATCGGCGGGTACGCGAGCAGTACTTC
TRBD1 few TRBJ1-1 TRBV4-1 CASSQEDRGDTEAFF TGCGCCAGCAGCCAGGAGGACAGGGGGGACACTGAAGCTTTCTTT
NA NA TRBJ2-3 TRBV12-3/TRBV12-4 CASSLGSDPSTDAEYF TGTGCCAGCAGTTTAGGGTCCGACCCTAGCACAGATGCGGAGTATTTT
NA many TRBJ2-7 TRBV5-1 CARAVDEQYF TGCGCCAGGGCCGTGGACGAGCAGTACTTC
NA NA TRBJ1-1 TRBV13 CASSPGFNTEAFF TGTGCCAGCAGCCCAGGTTTTAACACTGAAGCTTTCTTT
TRBD1 NA TRBJ2-5 TRBV29-1 CSVVLLTGGAMECNEQYF TGCAGCGTTGTTCTCTTGACAGGGGGCGCGATGGAGTGCAATGAGCAGTACTTC
TRBD1 NA TRBJ1-5 TRBV20-1 CGAAPGQGFNQPQHF TGCGGTGCTGCCCCTGGACAGGGGTTCAATCAGCCCCAGCATTTT
NA NA TRBJ1-1 TRBV3-1 CASSRGERTEAFF TGTGCCAGCAGCCGGGGGGAACGGACTGAAGCTTTCTTT
NA many TRBJ2-7 TRBV10-2 CASTEGGPTYEQYF TGCGCCAGCACGGAGGGCGGGCCGACCTACGAGCAGTACTTC
TRBD1 NA TRBJ2-3 TRBV12-3/TRBV12-4 CASSIQGATDTQYF TGTGCCAGCAGCATCCAGGGGGCGACAGATACGCAGTATTTT
TRBD1 NA TRBJ2-1 TRBV24-1 CATSDPGTGGYNEQFF TGTGCCACCAGTGATCCCGGGACAGGGGGTTACAATGAGCAGTTCTTC
NA few TRBJ2-1 TRBV4-2 CASSQEGASVSNEQFF TGTGCCAGCAGCCAAGAGGGGGCTAGCGTTTCGAATGAGCAGTTCTTC
NA NA TRBJ2-7 TRBV7-9 CASSPLAASYEQYF TGTGCCAGCAGCCCCTTGGCGGCCTCCTACGAGCAGTACTTC
NA many TRBJ2-3 TRBV20-1 CSARAFASTDTQYF TGCAGTGCTAGGGCCTTTGCTAGCACAGATACGCAGTATTTT
TRBD1 NA TRBJ1-1 TRBV20-1 CSARTGTGGGRTEAFF TGCAGTGCTAGAACCGGGACAGGGGGCGGTCGCACTGAAGCTTTCTTT
NA NA TRBJ1-1 TRBV6-5 CASSPQNRQDTEAFF TGTGCCAGCAGTCCCCAAAATCGCCAGGACACTGAAGCTTTCTTT